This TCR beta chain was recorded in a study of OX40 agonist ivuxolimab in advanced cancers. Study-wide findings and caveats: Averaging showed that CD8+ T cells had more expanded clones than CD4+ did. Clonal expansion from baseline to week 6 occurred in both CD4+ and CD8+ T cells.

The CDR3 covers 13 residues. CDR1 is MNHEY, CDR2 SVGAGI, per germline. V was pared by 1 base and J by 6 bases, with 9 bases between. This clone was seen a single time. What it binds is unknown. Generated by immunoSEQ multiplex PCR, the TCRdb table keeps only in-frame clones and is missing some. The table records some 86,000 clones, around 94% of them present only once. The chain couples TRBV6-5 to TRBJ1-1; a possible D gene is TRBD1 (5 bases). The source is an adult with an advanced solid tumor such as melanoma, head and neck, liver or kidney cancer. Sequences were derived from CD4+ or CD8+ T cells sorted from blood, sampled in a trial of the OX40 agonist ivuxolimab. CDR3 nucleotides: TGTGCCAGCAGTTACTTTTTGGGGGCTGAAGCTTTCTTT. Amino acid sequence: CASSYFLGAEAFF.